The rows below give T cell receptor beta chains drawn from one sample of a study of CD8 T cells in ankylosing spondylitis. TCRdb reanalysed the 5' RACE reads using MiXCR and keeps one entry per CDR3 protein. The sample yields roughly 250,000 distinct CDR3 sequences, 10% seen once. The sequenced sample was blood, either unsorted or a sorted T cell fraction (not recorded which). The receptors originated from a male donor with ankylosing spondylitis or in good health (not recorded which). Each CDR3 is given with its conserved first and last residue. Fields, in order: clone size, V gene, J gene, D gene, CDR3 protein, CDR3 DNA. D genes are given only for firm matches. Clone size appears in some rows only: once, few, many, or a class for an expanded clone.

clone size: many
V gene: TRBV5-1
J gene: TRBJ1-5
D gene: TRBD1
CDR3 protein: CASSLDGTGGQPQHF
CDR3 DNA: TGCGCCAGCAGCTTGGACGGGACAGGGGGTCAGCCCCAGCATTTT

clone size: many
V gene: TRBV3-1
J gene: TRBJ1-4
D gene: TRBD1
CDR3 protein: CASSLWTGTNEKLFF
CDR3 DNA: TGTGCCAGCAGCCTTTGGACAGGAACTAATGAAAAACTGTTTTTT

clone size: -
V gene: TRBV5-5
J gene: TRBJ2-1
D gene: -
CDR3 protein: CASSLAPTRGFF
CDR3 DNA: TGTGCCAGCAGCTTGGCTCCCACCCGGGGGTTCTTC

clone size: many
V gene: TRBV2
J gene: TRBJ2-3
D gene: -
CDR3 protein: CASSELMGTDTQYF
CDR3 DNA: TGTGCCAGCAGTGAATTGATGGGCACAGATACGCAGTATTTT

clone size: -
V gene: TRBV12-3/TRBV12-4
J gene: TRBJ1-2
D gene: TRBD1
CDR3 protein: CASSPGQGPYGYTF
CDR3 DNA: TGTGCCAGCAGTCCGGGACAGGGCCCGTATGGCTACACCTTC

clone size: many
V gene: TRBV12-3/TRBV12-4
J gene: TRBJ1-2
D gene: -
CDR3 protein: CASSLGTGDYGYTF
CDR3 DNA: TGTGCCAGCAGTTTAGGCACAGGAGACTATGGCTACACCTTC

clone size: many
V gene: TRBV5-1
J gene: TRBJ2-3
D gene: -
CDR3 protein: CASSLAGKGDTQYF
CDR3 DNA: TGCGCCAGCAGCTTGGCAGGGAAGGGAGATACGCAGTATTTT

clone size: many
V gene: TRBV5-1
J gene: TRBJ2-7
D gene: -
CDR3 protein: CASSSSGTSSYEQYF
CDR3 DNA: TGCGCCAGCAGCTCCTCAGGTACTAGCTCCTACGAGCAGTACTTC

clone size: few
V gene: TRBV7-2
J gene: TRBJ1-4
D gene: -
CDR3 protein: CASSQRTGHNEKLFF
CDR3 DNA: TGTGCCAGCAGCCAGCGAACCGGGCATAATGAAAAACTGTTTTTT

clone size: -
V gene: TRBV27
J gene: TRBJ2-3
D gene: TRBD2
CDR3 protein: CASSPRGWGGDTQYF
CDR3 DNA: TGTGCCAGCAGTCCCCGGGGCTGGGGAGGGGATACGCAGTATTTT

clone size: -
V gene: TRBV23-1
J gene: TRBJ1-6
D gene: -
CDR3 protein: CASSQYFIGGKGPLHF
CDR3 DNA: TGCGCCAGCAGTCAATACTTTATAGGGGGGAAGGGACCCCTCCACTTT

clone size: many
V gene: TRBV7-7
J gene: TRBJ2-1
D gene: TRBD1
CDR3 protein: CASSSDRGLAEQFF
CDR3 DNA: TGTGCCAGCAGCTCGGACAGGGGGCTGGCTGAGCAGTTCTTC

clone size: many
V gene: TRBV30
J gene: TRBJ2-1
D gene: -
CDR3 protein: CAWSPSGDNEQFF
CDR3 DNA: TGTGCCTGGAGTCCCTCAGGGGACAATGAGCAGTTCTTC

clone size: few
V gene: TRBV7-9
J gene: TRBJ2-5
D gene: -
CDR3 protein: CASSAQQGLETQYF
CDR3 DNA: TGTGCCAGCAGCGCACAACAGGGTCTTGAGACCCAGTACTTC

clone size: few
V gene: TRBV2
J gene: TRBJ2-7
D gene: -
CDR3 protein: CASSEFRGRGWSMKEQYF
CDR3 DNA: TGTGCCAGCAGTGAGTTCCGGGGCAGGGGTTGGAGTATGAAGGAGCAGTACTTC

clone size: many
V gene: TRBV15
J gene: TRBJ2-3
D gene: -
CDR3 protein: CATSRDQRGLTDTQYF
CDR3 DNA: TGTGCCACCAGCAGAGATCAACGGGGGCTCACAGATACGCAGTATTTT

clone size: many
V gene: TRBV6-5
J gene: TRBJ2-3
D gene: -
CDR3 protein: CASSYGWAEAQYF
CDR3 DNA: TGTGCCAGCAGTTACGGTTGGGCAGAGGCGCAGTATTTT

clone size: many
V gene: TRBV10-3
J gene: TRBJ1-1
D gene: TRBD1
CDR3 protein: CAITAGQGNTEAFF
CDR3 DNA: TGTGCCATCACCGCGGGACAGGGGAACACTGAAGCTTTCTTT

clone size: -
V gene: TRBV6-4
J gene: TRBJ2-1
D gene: -
CDR3 protein: CVSSKQPSEGNEQFF
CDR3 DNA: TGTGTCAGCAGTAAACAGCCTAGCGAGGGAAATGAGCAGTTCTTC

clone size: many
V gene: TRBV10-3
J gene: TRBJ1-1
D gene: -
CDR3 protein: CAMTPQLDTEAFF
CDR3 DNA: TGTGCCATGACGCCTCAGCTAGACACTGAAGCTTTCTTT

clone size: many
V gene: TRBV7-2
J gene: TRBJ1-4
D gene: -
CDR3 protein: CASSLAGGHEKLFF
CDR3 DNA: TGTGCCAGCAGCTTAGCGGGAGGTCACGAAAAACTGTTTTTT

clone size: many
V gene: TRBV20-1
J gene: TRBJ2-5
D gene: -
CDR3 protein: CSARVSGVRYLETQYF
CDR3 DNA: TGCAGTGCTAGAGTTTCGGGAGTTCGTTATCTTGAGACCCAGTACTTC

clone size: many
V gene: TRBV12-3/TRBV12-4
J gene: TRBJ2-6
D gene: TRBD1
CDR3 protein: CASSRGTGASGANVLTF
CDR3 DNA: TGTGCCAGCAGTCGGGGGACAGGGGCCTCTGGGGCCAACGTCCTGACTTTC

clone size: many
V gene: TRBV6-1
J gene: TRBJ2-7
D gene: TRBD1
CDR3 protein: CASKGQGAGEQYF
CDR3 DNA: TGTGCCAGCAAGGGACAGGGGGCAGGCGAGCAGTACTTC

clone size: many
V gene: TRBV11-2
J gene: TRBJ2-1
D gene: TRBD2
CDR3 protein: CASSLLLGRAGEEQFF
CDR3 DNA: TGTGCCAGCAGCCTATTACTTGGCAGAGCGGGGGAAGAGCAGTTCTTC